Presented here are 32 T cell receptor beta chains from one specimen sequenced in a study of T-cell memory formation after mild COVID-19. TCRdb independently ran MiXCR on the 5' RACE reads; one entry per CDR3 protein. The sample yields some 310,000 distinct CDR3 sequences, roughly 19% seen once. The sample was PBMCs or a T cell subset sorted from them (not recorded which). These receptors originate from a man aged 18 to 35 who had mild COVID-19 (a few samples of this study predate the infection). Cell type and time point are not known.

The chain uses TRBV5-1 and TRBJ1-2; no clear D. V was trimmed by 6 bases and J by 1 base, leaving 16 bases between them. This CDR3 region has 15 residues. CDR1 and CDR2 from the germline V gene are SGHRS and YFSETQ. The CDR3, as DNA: TGCGCCAGCAATCCGGGCAGCCGTCTTAACTATGGCTACACCTTC. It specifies CASNPGSRLNYGYTF.

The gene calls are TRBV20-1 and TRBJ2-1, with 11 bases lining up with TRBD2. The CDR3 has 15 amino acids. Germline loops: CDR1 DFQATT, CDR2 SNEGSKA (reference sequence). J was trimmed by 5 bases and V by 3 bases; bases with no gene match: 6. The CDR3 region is CSARVLAGGNNEQFF. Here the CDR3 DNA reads TGCAGTGCTAGGGTCCTAGCGGGGGGAAACAATGAGCAGTTCTTC.

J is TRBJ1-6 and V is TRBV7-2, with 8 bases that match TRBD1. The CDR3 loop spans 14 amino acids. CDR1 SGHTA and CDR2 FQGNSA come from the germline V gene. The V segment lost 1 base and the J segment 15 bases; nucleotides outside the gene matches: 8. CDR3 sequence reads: CASSLGAGTGGLHF. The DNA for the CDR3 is TGTGCCAGCAGCTTAGGGGCCGGGACAGGAGGCCTCCACTTT.

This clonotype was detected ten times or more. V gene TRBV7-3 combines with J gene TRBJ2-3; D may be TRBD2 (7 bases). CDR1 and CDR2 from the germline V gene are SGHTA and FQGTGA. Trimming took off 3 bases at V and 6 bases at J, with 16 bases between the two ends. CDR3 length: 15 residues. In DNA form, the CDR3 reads TGTGCCAGCAGCTTGACCGATGGGGGGGCGGATACGCAGTATTTT. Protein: CASSLTDGGADTQYF.

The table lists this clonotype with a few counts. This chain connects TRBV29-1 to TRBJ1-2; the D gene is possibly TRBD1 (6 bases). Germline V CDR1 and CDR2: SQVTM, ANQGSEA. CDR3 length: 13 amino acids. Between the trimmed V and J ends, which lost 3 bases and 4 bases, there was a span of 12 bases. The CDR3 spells CSVEAGGFYGYTF. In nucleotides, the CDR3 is TGCAGCGTTGAGGCCGGGGGCTTCTATGGCTACACCTTC.

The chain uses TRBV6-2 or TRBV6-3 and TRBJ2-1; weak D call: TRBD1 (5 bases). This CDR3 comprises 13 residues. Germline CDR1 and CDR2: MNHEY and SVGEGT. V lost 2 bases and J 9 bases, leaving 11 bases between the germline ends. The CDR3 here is CASSYAGFAEQFF. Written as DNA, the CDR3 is TGTGCCAGCAGTTACGCAGGGTTCGCTGAGCAGTTCTTC.

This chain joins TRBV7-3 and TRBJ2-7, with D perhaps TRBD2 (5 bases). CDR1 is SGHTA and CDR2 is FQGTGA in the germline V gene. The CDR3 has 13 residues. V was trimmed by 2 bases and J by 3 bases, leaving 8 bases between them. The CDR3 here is CASSLFGGYEQYV. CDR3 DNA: TGTGCCAGCAGCTTATTTGGAGGCTACGAGCAGTACGTC.

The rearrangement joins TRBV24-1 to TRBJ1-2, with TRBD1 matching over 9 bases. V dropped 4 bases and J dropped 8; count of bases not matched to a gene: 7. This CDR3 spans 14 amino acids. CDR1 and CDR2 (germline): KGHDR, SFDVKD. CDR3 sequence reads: CATSDGQGTRGYTF. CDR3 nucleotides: TGTGCCACCAGTGACGGACAGGGGACTCGGGGCTACACCTTC.

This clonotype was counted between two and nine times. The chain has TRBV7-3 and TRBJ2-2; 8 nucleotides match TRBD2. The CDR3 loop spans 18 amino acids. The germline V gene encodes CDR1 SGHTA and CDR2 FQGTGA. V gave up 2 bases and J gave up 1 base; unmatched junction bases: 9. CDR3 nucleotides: TGTGCCAGCAGCTTACTCTCGGTCACTAGCGGGAACACCGGGGAGCTGTTTTTT. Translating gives CASSLLSVTSGNTGELFF.

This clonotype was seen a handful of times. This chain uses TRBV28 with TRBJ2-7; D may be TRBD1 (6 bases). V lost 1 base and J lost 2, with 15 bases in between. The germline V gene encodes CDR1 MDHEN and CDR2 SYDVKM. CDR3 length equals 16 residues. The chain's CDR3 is CASSLYWGQWPYEQYV. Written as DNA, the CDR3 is TGTGCCAGCAGTTTATACTGGGGGCAGTGGCCCTACGAGCAGTACGTC.

CDR3 region: CASSPEAQAGEKLFF. The CDR3 nucleotides are TGCGCCAGCAGCCCTGAGGCACAAGCCGGAGAAAAACTGTTTTTT. The chain links TRBV5-1 to TRBJ1-4; D not certain. The germline V and J ends were trimmed by 4 bases and 8 bases, with 18 bases remaining between them. Looked up from germline, CDR1 is SGHRS and CDR2 is YFSETQ. The CDR3 consists of 15 residues.

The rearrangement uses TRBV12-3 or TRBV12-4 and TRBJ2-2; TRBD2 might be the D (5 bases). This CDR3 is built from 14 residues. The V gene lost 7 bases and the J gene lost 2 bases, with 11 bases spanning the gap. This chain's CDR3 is CASIVTGNTGELFF. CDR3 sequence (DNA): TGTGCCAGCATCGTAACGGGAAACACCGGGGAGCTGTTTTTT.

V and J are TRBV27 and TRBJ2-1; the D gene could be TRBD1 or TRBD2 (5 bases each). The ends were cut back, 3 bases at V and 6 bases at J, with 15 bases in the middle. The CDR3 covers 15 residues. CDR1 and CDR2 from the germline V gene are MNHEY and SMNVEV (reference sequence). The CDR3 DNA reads TGTGCCAGCAGTTTGGGGCCGAGCGGCGTCAATGAGCAGTTCTTC. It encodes CASSLGPSGVNEQFF.

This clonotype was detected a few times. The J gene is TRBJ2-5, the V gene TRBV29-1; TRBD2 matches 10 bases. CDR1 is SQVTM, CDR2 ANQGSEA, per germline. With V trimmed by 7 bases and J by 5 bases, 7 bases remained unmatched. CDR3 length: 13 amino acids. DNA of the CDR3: TGCAGCGGCCGACTAGCGGGTATTGAGACCCAGTACTTC. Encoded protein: CSGRLAGIETQYF.

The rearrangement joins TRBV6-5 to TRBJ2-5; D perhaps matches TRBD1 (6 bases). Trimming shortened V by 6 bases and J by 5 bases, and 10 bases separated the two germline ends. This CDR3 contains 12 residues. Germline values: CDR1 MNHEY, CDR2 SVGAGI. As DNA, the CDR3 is TGTGCCAGCAGCCAGGGGAAGGAGACCCAGTACTTC. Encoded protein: CASSQGKETQYF.

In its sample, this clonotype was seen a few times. The chain's CDR3 is CASSLVESRDTQYF. The CDR3 DNA reads TGTGCCAGCAGCTTAGTGGAGTCGCGGGATACGCAGTATTTT. V is TRBV7-2 and J is TRBJ2-3, with D hard to call. Germline CDR1 SGHTA, CDR2 FQGNSA. The CDR3 has 14 residues. V was trimmed by 1 base and J by 6 bases, leaving 11 bases between them.

Here the CDR3 DNA reads TGCGCCAGCAGCCAGGGTTGGGGGGCCAACACTGAAGCTTTCTTT. Its translation is CASSQGWGANTEAFF. J is TRBJ1-1 and V is TRBV4-1; D is perhaps TRBD1 (6 bases). The length of the CDR3 is 15 residues. Trimming cost V 3 bases and J 2 bases, with 13 bases left between them. Germline V gene data show CDR1 as MGHRA and CDR2 as YSYEKL.

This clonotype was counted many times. CDR3 sequence: CASSFLNEQFF. The CDR3 DNA follows: TGTGCCAGCAGTTTCTTAAATGAGCAGTTCTTC. The rearrangement links TRBV12-3 or TRBV12-4 to TRBJ2-1; no clear D gene. CDR3 length equals 11 residues. V shed 3 bases and J shed 7 bases, with 4 bases lying between them.

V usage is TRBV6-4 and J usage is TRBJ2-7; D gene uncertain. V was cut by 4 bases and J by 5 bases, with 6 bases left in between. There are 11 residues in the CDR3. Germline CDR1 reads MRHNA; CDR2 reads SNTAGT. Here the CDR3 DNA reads TGTGCCAGCAGTGGGCTTAACGAGCAGTACTTC. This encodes CASSGLNEQYF.

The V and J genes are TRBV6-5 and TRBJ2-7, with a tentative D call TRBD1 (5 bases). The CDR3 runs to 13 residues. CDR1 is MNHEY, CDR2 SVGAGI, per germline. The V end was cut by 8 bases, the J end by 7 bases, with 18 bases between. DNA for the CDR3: TGTGCCAGCGCCCGTTCAGGGCTGGGGGAGCAGTACTTC. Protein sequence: CASARSGLGEQYF.

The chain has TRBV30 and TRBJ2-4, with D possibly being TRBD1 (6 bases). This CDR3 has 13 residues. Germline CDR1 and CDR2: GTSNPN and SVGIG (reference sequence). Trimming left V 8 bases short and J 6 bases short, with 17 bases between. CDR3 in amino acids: CAGDTASRNIQYF. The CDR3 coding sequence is TGTGCCGGGGACACTGCCTCAAGAAACATTCAGTACTTC.

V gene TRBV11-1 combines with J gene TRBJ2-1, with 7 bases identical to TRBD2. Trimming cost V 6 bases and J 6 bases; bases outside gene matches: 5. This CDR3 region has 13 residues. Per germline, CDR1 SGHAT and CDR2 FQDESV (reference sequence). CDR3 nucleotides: TGTGCCAGCAGGATGACTAGCCGCAATGAGCAGTTCTTC. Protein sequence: CASRMTSRNEQFF.

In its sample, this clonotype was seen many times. CDR3 nucleotides: TGTGCCAGCAGCGTCGGGCCGCTGGTGGGGTCACCCCTCCACTTT. Its protein is CASSVGPLVGSPLHF. The rearrangement uses TRBV9 and TRBJ1-6; D is uncertain. The germline V gene has CDR1 SGDLS and CDR2 YYNGEE. V was clipped by 2 bases and J by 10 bases, with 16 bases between them. This CDR3 has 15 amino acids.

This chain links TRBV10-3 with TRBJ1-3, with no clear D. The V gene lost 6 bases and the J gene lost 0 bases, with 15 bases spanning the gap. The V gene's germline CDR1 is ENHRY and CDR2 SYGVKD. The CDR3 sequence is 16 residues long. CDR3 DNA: TGTGCCATCAGCGGGAAGTCAGGCAGCTCTGGAAACACCATATATTTT. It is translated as CAISGKSGSSGNTIYF.

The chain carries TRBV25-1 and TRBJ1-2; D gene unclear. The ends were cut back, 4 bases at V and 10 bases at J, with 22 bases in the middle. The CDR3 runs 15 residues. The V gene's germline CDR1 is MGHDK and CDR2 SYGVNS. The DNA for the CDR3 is TGTGCCAGCAGTGTCCTACAGTATGATACTCAGCCCTACACCTTC. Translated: CASSVLQYDTQPYTF.

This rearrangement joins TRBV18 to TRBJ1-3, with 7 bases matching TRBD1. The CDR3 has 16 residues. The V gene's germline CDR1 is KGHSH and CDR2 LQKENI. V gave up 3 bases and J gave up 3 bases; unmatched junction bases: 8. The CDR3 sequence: CASSPGQVGIGNTIYF. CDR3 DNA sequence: TGTGCCAGCTCACCTGGACAGGTCGGAATTGGAAACACCATATATTTT.

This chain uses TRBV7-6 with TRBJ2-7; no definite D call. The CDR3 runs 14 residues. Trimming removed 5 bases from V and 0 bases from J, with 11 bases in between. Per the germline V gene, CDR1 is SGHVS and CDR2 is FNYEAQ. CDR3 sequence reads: CASSRGAGSYEQYV. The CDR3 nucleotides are TGTGCCAGCAGCAGAGGAGCAGGCTCCTACGAGCAGTACGTC.

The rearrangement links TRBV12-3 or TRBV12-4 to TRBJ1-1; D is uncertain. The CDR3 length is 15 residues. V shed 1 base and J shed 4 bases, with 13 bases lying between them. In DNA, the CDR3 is TGTGCCAGCAGTTTAGTATTCCCAGCGTCCACTGAAGCTTTCTTT. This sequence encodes CASSLVFPASTEAFF.

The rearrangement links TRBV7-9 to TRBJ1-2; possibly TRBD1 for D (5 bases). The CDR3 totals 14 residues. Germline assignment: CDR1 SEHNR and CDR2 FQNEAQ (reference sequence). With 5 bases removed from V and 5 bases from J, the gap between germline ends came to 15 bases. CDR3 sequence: CASSRLTVLYGYTF. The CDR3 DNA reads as TGTGCCAGCAGCCGTCTGACAGTATTGTATGGCTACACCTTC.

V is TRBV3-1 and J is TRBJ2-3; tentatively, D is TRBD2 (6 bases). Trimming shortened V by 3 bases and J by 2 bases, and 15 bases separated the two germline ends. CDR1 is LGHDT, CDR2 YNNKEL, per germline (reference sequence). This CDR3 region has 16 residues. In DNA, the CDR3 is TGTGCCAGCAGCCAGTTGAGCGGGCGCCTCACAGATACGCAGTATTTT. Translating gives CASSQLSGRLTDTQYF.

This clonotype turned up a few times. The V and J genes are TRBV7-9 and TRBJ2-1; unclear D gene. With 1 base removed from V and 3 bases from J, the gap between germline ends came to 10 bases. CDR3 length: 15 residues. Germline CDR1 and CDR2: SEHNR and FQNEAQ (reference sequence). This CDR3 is CASSLVGVVYNEQFF. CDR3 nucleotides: TGTGCCAGCAGCTTAGTTGGGGTGGTCTACAATGAGCAGTTCTTC. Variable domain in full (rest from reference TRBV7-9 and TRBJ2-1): DTGVSQNPRHKITKRGQNVTFRCDPISEHNRLYWYRQTLGQGPEFLTYFQNEAQLEKSRLLSDRFSAERPKGSFSTLEIQRTEQGDSAMYLCASSLVGVVYNEQFFGPGTRLTVL.

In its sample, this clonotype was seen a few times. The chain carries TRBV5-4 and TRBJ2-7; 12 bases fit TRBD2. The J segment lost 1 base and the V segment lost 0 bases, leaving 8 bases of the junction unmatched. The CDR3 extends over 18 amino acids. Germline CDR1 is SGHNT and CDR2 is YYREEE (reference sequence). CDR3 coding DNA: TGTGCCAGCAGCTTGGACCCCGGGACTAGCGGGCGATCCTACGAGCAGTACTTC. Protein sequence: CASSLDPGTSGRSYEQYF.